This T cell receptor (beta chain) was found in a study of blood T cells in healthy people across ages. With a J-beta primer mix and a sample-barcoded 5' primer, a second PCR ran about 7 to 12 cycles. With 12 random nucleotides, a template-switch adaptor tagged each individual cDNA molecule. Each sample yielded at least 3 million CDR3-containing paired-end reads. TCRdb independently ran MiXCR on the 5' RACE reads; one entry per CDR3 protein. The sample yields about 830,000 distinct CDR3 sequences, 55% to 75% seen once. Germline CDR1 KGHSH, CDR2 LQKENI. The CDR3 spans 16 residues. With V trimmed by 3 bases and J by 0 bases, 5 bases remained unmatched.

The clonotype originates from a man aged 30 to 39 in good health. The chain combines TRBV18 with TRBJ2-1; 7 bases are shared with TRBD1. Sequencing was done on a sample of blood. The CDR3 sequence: CASSPDAGGSYNEQFF. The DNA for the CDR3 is TGTGCCAGCTCACCGGACGCAGGGGGCTCCTACAATGAGCAGTTCTTC.